This T cell receptor beta chain was sequenced during a study of a mutant IDH1 vaccine in newly diagnosed glioma. Study overall: The study gave patients eight vaccinations in weeks 1, 3, 5, 7, 11, 15, 19, 23. There were roughly 60% males and approximately 38% females among treated patients, whose mean age was about 40 years. Onset of vaccination occurred 4-6 weeks following radiotherapy alone, or with temozolomide cycles.

About this clone: Its antigen is still unknown.

The method was immunoSEQ multiplex PCR; TCRdb's version includes in-frame clones alone and lacks a portion of them. The data contain over 45,000 clones, under 90% of them seen just once; the ten biggest clones take up less than 8%. The germline V gene has CDR1 KGHSH and CDR2 LQKENI. This CDR3 is built from 15 residues. V dropped 1 base and J dropped 7 bases, with 16 bases sitting between them. Time point: week 5, during vaccination. Vaccination comprised doses that each held 300 ug of mutant IDH1 20-mer peptide, plus topical imiquimod. Study-wide results and limits: Approximately 95% of patients showed vaccine-induced immune responses across multiple MHC alleles.

V and J are TRBV18 and TRBJ1-2; D is perhaps TRBD1 (6 bases). The receptor was derived from a woman in her forties or fifties with glioma. The material was PBMCs, obtained from a glioma patient whose treatment included an IDH1 peptide vaccine. The CDR3 DNA reads TGTGCCAGCTCACCACAACAGGGATCCCTCTCTGGCTACACCTTC. Its translation: CASSPQQGSLSGYTF. The full variable domain, rest sourced from reference TRBV18 and TRBJ1-2, is NAGVMQNPRHLVRRRGQEARLRCSPMKGHSHVYWYRQLPEEGLKFMVYLQKENIIDESGMPKERFSAEFPKEGPSILRIQQVVRGDSAAYFCASSPQQGSLSGYTFGSGTRLTVV.